This T cell receptor beta chain was retrieved from a study of CD4 T cells in relation to SARS-CoV-2 and coronaviruses. The method was immunoSEQ multiplex PCR; TCRdb's version includes in-frame clones alone and lacks a portion of them. This sample has tens of thousands of clones, with 72% found just once. In germline, CDR1 is SGDLS, CDR2 YYNGEE. The CDR3 is 14 residues long. With 4 bases clipped from V and 4 bases from J, the junction kept 7 bases outside the gene matches. CD4+ T cells from unexposed donors were obtained before the COVID-19 pandemic (2011-2018). After about ten days of culture, CD4+ T cells were isolated. Unexposed-donor CD4+ T cells were probed with SARS-CoV-2 S/N and four cold-coronavirus spikes, cells permitting. Worth noting for this clone: Its antigen is not known.

Input material: CD4+ T cells from PBMCs, cultured in vitro. This sequence originates from a human donor in good health. This chain links TRBV9 with TRBJ2-7; TRBD1 matches at 8 bases. The CDR3 nucleotides read TGTGCCAGCAGCCCAGCGACAGGGGTATACGAGCAGTACTTC. Its protein is CASSPATGVYEQYF.